The clone carrying this T cell receptor beta chain has at least ten counts. What it binds is unknown. The CDR3 is 11 amino acids. The V end was cut by 6 bases, the J end by 2 bases, with 4 bases between. This sample was taken from a study of human T cells and chemical hapten exposure. TCRdb analysed the RACE reads with MiXCR anew, one entry per CDR3 protein. The sample consists of more than 80,000 distinct CDR3 sequences, 9.5% to 14% of them appearing once. The sample's time point: pre-sensitization, week 0. As for treatment: therapeutic diphenylcyclopropenone sensitization with weekly scalp DPC. Phlebotomy was performed prior to application of every patch test. Points from the study as a whole: TCRs above 1 in 1000 frequency stayed constant with DPC sensitization. Large CDR3 similarity clusters arose significantly more often from expanded TCRs than from controls.

The receptor was derived from a woman in her sixties with alopecia areata. Some clones in this sample may be carry-over from other donors' samples. V is TRBV12-3 or TRBV12-4 and J is TRBJ1-1; no clear D. The source was whole blood, collected in connection with sensitization to the hapten diphenylcyclopropenone (DPC). The CDR3 DNA follows: TGTGCCAGCAGCATTAACACTGAAGCTTTCTTT. This codes for CASSINTEAFF.